Each of the 10 T cell receptor beta chains below was sequenced from the same sample in a study of blood T cell repertoires in COVID-19. Sequencing used immunoSEQ multiplex PCR; TCRdb keeps in-frame clones, though not all of them. The sample yields about 210,000 clones, approximately 78% seen once. The specimen was peripheral blood. These receptors were taken from a woman in her seventies with COVID-19, enrolled during active disease.

The chain is built from TRBV3-1 (or the pseudogene TRBV3-2) and TRBJ2-1; 13 bases align to TRBD2. V was clipped by 3 bases and J by 14 bases; unmatched bases: 7. CDR3 length: 14 amino acids. The germline V gene encodes CDR1 LGHDT and CDR2 YNNKEL (reference sequence). The CDR3 is CASSQWTSGSLKFF. The CDR3 DNA reads as TGTGCCAGCAGCCAGTGGACTAGCGGGAGTCTTAAGTTCTTC.

The V and J genes are TRBV5-6 and TRBJ1-1; 10 nucleotides match TRBD1. After removal of 1 base from V and 3 bases from J, the junction contained 3 bases not matched to a gene. Germline CDR1 SGHDT, CDR2 YYEEEE. The CDR3 spans 15 residues. Here the CDR3 DNA reads TGTGCCAGCAGCTTGTTGGGGACAGGGGACACTGAAGCTTTCTTT. It encodes CASSLLGTGDTEAFF.

This clone came up once. The gene calls are TRBV10-3 and TRBJ2-7; 11 positions agree with TRBD1. Germline V gene lookup returns CDR1 ENHRY and CDR2 SYGVKD. CDR3 size: 19 residues. The V gene end was trimmed by 2 bases and the J gene end by 1 base; junction bases not matched to a gene: 13. Here the CDR3 reads CAISETRIPGQGVSYEQYF. The CDR3 coding sequence is TGTGCCATCAGTGAGACACGAATACCGGGACAGGGGGTTTCCTACGAGCAGTACTTC.

The chain carries TRBV28 and TRBJ2-1; TRBD2 agrees at 14 bases. Germline values: CDR1 MDHEN, CDR2 SYDVKM. Germline trimming cut 6 bases from V and 6 bases from J; bases unmatched to any gene: 4. The length of the CDR3 is 15 residues. The CDR3 protein is CASSPGTSGSNEQFF. The CDR3 nucleotides are TGTGCCAGCAGCCCCGGGACTAGCGGGAGCAATGAGCAGTTCTTC.

The CDR3 spells CASSPRRALRVSPLHF. CDR3 bases: TGTGCCAGCAGCCCACGGAGGGCCCTACGGGTTTCACCCCTCCACTTT. The chain combines TRBV9 with TRBJ1-6; D remains unclear. The CDR3 spans 16 residues. V lost 4 bases, J lost 9 bases, and 20 bases lay in between. CDR1 and CDR2 (germline): SGDLS, YYNGEE. The whole variable domain, remainder taken from reference TRBV9 and TRBJ1-6, is DSGVTQTPKHLITATGQRVTLRCSPRSGDLSVYWYQQSLDQGLQFLIQYYNGEERAKGNILERFSAQQFPDLHSELNLSSLELGDSALYFCASSPRRALRVSPLHFGNGTRLTVT.

This chain connects TRBV5-4 to TRBJ1-2, with a weak D call TRBD1 (6 bases). This CDR3 region has 15 residues. Germline lookup yields CDR1 SGHNT and CDR2 YYREEE (reference sequence). Trimming took 1 base from V and 0 from J, leaving 10 bases between them. CDR3 sequence (DNA): TGTGCCAGCAGCTTGAGACAGGCAGCTAACTATGGCTACACCTTC. Encoded protein: CASSLRQAANYGYTF.

The genes are TRBV7-2 and TRBJ2-7, with D possibly matching TRBD2 (5 bases). V was pared by 0 bases and J by 2 bases, with 11 bases between. There are 15 residues in the CDR3. CDR1 is SGHTA, CDR2 FQGNSA, per germline. The CDR3 DNA sequence: TGTGCCAGCAGCTTAGCGCTTGCGGGCACCTACGAGCAGTACTTC. This codes for CASSLALAGTYEQYF. The entire variable domain, with the rest obtained from reference TRBV7-2 and TRBJ2-7, is as follows: GAGVSQSPSNKVTEKGKDVELRCDPISGHTALYWYRQSLGQGLEFLIYFQGNSAPDKSGLPSDRFSAERTGGSVSTLTIQRTQQEDSAVYLCASSLALAGTYEQYFGPGTRLTVT.

J is TRBJ1-3 and V is TRBV3-1 (or the pseudogene TRBV3-2), with TRBD1 matching 8 bases. This CDR3 region has 15 residues. V shed 6 bases and J 0 bases; nucleotides not matched to a gene: 4. Per the germline V gene, CDR1 is LGHDT and CDR2 is YNNKEL (reference sequence). CDR3 sequence reads: CASRTGQGSGNTIYF. CDR3 DNA sequence: TGTGCCAGCAGGACCGGACAGGGCTCTGGAAACACCATATATTTT.

V is TRBV19 and J is TRBJ1-2; D is perhaps TRBD1 (6 bases). Germline-derived CDR1 and CDR2 are LNHDA and SQIVND (reference sequence). The CDR3 has 15 amino acids. V was pared by 3 bases and J by 8 bases, with 19 bases between. CDR3 sequence: CASSIRQGTSEGYTF. CDR3 bases: TGTGCCAGTAGTATCCGGCAGGGGACAAGTGAGGGCTACACCTTC.

This clone was found once. V usage is TRBV7-2 and J usage is TRBJ1-3, with a possible D match to TRBD1 (6 bases). The CDR3 runs 14 residues. Germline V gene sequence: CDR1 SGHTA, CDR2 FQGNSA. Trimming removed 3 bases from V and 4 bases from J, with 10 bases in between. CDR3 sequence: CASSFPGQGNTIYF. The CDR3 region has the DNA TGTGCCAGCAGCTTTCCGGGACAAGGAAACACCATATATTTT.